A selection of T cell receptor beta chains follows, all from one sample in a study of blood T cell repertoires in COVID-19. Assay: immunoSEQ multiplex PCR; the TCRdb copy retains only in-frame clones and omits some. The sample holds around 200,000 clones, around nine tenths seen once. Sequenced: peripheral blood. The receptors originated from a man aged 40-50 years with acute or convalescent COVID-19. The CDR3 runs from the conserved cysteine through the conserved F or W. The D gene is left open where the match is weak. A clone size is listed for some rows: how often the clone was seen (once, few, many), or a class if it is expanded.

>14|TRBV7-2|-|TRBJ2-2|-
CASSFTGSTGELFF
TGTGCCAGCAGTTTCACAGGGAGTACCGGGGAGCTGTTTTTT
>11|TRBV30|-|TRBJ2-7|-
CAWSEGGEQYF
TGTGCCTGGAGTGAGGGGGGGGAGCAGTACTTC
>16|TRBV6-4|-|TRBJ2-3|TRBD2
CASSVGTSGGADTQYF
TGTGCCAGCAGTGTAGGGACTAGCGGGGGGGCCGATACGCAGTATTTT
>14|TRBV19|-|TRBJ1-6|TRBD1
CASSPGTGTPPLHF
TGTGCCAGTAGTCCGGGGACAGGGACACCACCCCTCCACTTT
>13|TRBV30|once|TRBJ2-5|-
CAWSVRDQETQYF
TGTGCCTGGAGTGTGCGTGACCAAGAGACCCAGTACTTC
>15|TRBV5-1|few|TRBJ1-4|TRBD1
CASSTGQGNWEKLFF
TGCGCCAGCAGCACTGGACAGGGGAATTGGGAAAAACTGTTTTTT
>15|TRBV5-1|-|TRBJ2-7|TRBD1
CASSLGGQAAYEQYF
TGCGCCAGCAGCTTGGGAGGACAGGCTGCCTACGAGCAGTACTTC
>16|TRBV5-4|-|TRBJ1-2|TRBD1
CASSTLPGQGLTGYTF
TGTGCCAGCAGCACATTGCCGGGACAGGGTCTTACTGGCTACACCTTC
>17|TRBV7-2|-|TRBJ2-3|TRBD2
CASSLVSGGALTDTQYF
TGTGCCAGCAGCTTAGTTAGCGGGGGGGCCCTCACAGATACGCAGTATTTT
>15|TRBV2|-|TRBJ1-5|TRBD1
CASNGKGAFNQPQHF
TGTGCCAGCAATGGGAAGGGGGCGTTCAATCAGCCCCAGCATTTT
>16|TRBV5-5|-|TRBJ2-2|TRBD2
CASSLRGAAYTGELFF
TGTGCCAGCAGCCTGCGGGGGGCCGCCTACACCGGGGAGCTGTTTTTT
>15|TRBV24-1|-|TRBJ2-3|TRBD1
CATSGSRQGPDTQYF
TGTGCCACCAGCGGGTCGAGACAGGGGCCAGATACGCAGTATTTT
>14|TRBV2|-|TRBJ2-2|-
CASSEQQGNGELFF
TGTGCCAGCAGTGAGCAGCAGGGTAACGGGGAGCTGTTTTTT
>18|TRBV6-1|once|TRBJ2-7|-
CASSEALLSSSRGYEQYF
TGTGCCAGCAGTGAAGCGCTTCTTAGCTCATCACGGGGATACGAGCAGTACTTC
>15|TRBV11-1|-|TRBJ2-3|-
CASSMTGGRTDTQYF
TGTGCCAGCAGTATGACAGGTGGAAGAACAGATACGCAGTATTTT
>15|TRBV7-6|-|TRBJ2-1|TRBD2
CASSVLAGVYNEQFF
TGTGCCAGCAGCGTCCTAGCGGGGGTCTACAATGAGCAGTTCTTC
>13|TRBV19|few|TRBJ1-5|-
CASSYSDGQPQHF
TGTGCCAGTAGCTACAGTGACGGTCAGCCCCAGCATTTT
>15|TRBV27|-|TRBJ1-6|-
CASRAGRARGSPLHF
TGTGCCAGCCGGGCCGGAAGGGCGCGGGGTTCACCCCTCCACTTT
>15|TRBV3-1/TRBV3-2|once|TRBJ2-5|TRBD1
CASSRGGTGVRTQYF
TGTGCCAGCAGTAGAGGGGGGACAGGGGTCAGGACCCAGTACTTC
>15|TRBV27|-|TRBJ2-7|TRBD2
CASSLTSGGTYEQYF
TGTGCCAGCAGTTTAACTAGCGGGGGTACCTACGAGCAGTACTTC
>12|TRBV25-1|-|TRBJ2-5|-
CASSPGGETQYF
TGTGCCAGCAGTCCCGGCGGGGAGACCCAGTACTTC
>15|TRBV6-2/TRBV6-3|-|TRBJ1-2|TRBD1
CASSPEGTGVYGYTF
TGTGCCAGCAGCCCAGAGGGGACAGGAGTCTATGGCTACACCTTC
>19|TRBV27|once|TRBJ1-5|TRBD1
CASSPTKSLRDRDSQPQHF
TGTGCCAGCAGTCCCACCAAAAGCCTCCGGGACAGGGATTCTCAGCCCCAGCATTTT
>18|TRBV18|-|TRBJ1-6|-
CASSPLADSISYNSPLHF
TGTGCCAGCTCACCACTTGCGGACAGTATCTCCTATAATTCACCCCTCCACTTT
>14|TRBV27|-|TRBJ1-2|TRBD1
CASSLWQGAGGYTF
TGTGCCAGCAGTTTATGGCAGGGGGCGGGTGGCTACACCTTC
>13|TRBV6-5|-|TRBJ2-3|-
CASSYTTGLAQYF
TGTGCCAGCAGTTACACTACAGGGCTGGCGCAGTATTTT
>17|TRBV13|-|TRBJ1-6|TRBD1
CASSLGPRTGYNSPLHF
TGTGCCAGCAGCTTGGGGCCCAGGACAGGGTATAATTCACCCCTCCACTTT
>15|TRBV11-3|-|TRBJ2-1|TRBD1
CASSLGQGSYNEQFF
TGTGCCAGCAGCTTGGGACAGGGCTCCTACAATGAGCAGTTCTTC
>15|TRBV7-2|-|TRBJ2-7|-
CASSLPGRTAAEQYF
TGTGCCAGCAGCTTACCAGGGCGGACAGCGGCCGAGCAGTACTTC
>15|TRBV1|once|TRBJ2-3|-
CTSSQAGVRTDTQYF
TGCACCAGCAGCCAAGCCGGGGTTCGCACAGATACGCAGTATTTT
>15|TRBV5-1|-|TRBJ1-1|-
CASSLVAGQNTEAFF
TGCGCCAGCAGCTTGGTCGCGGGTCAGAACACTGAAGCTTTCTTT
>15|TRBV11-2|-|TRBJ2-2|TRBD2
CASSGGPLDTGELFF
TGTGCCTCGTCGGGGGGGCCCTTGGACACCGGGGAGCTGTTTTTT
>18|TRBV5-6|-|TRBJ1-2|TRBD1
CASSLEGQGEDGRYGYTF
TGTGCCAGCAGCTTGGAGGGGCAGGGGGAAGACGGGCGCTATGGCTACACCTTC
>15|TRBV14|-|TRBJ2-7|-
CASSHPAGHTYEQYF
TGTGCCAGCAGCCACCCAGCGGGTCATACCTACGAGCAGTACTTC
>16|TRBV5-1|-|TRBJ1-3|-
CASSPNGRESGNTIYF
TGCGCCAGCAGCCCAAATGGCAGGGAATCTGGAAACACCATATATTTT
>12|TRBV14|-|TRBJ1-2|-
CASSPGVYGYTF
TGTGCCAGCAGCCCGGGGGTTTATGGCTACACCTTC
>15|TRBV19|-|TRBJ1-5|-
CASSGAGRFGQPQHF
TGTGCCAGTAGTGGGGCAGGGAGGTTTGGTCAGCCCCAGCATTTT
>13|TRBV5-1|-|TRBJ2-1|-
CASSIGGGDEQFF
TGCGCCAGCAGCATTGGAGGTGGCGATGAGCAGTTCTTC
>15|TRBV7-2|-|TRBJ2-5|-
CASSPQRGAGETQYF
TGTGCCAGCAGCCCCCAACGGGGGGCGGGGGAGACCCAGTACTTC
>16|TRBV4-1|-|TRBJ1-4|-
CASSPRRFGSDEKLFF
TGCGCCAGCAGCCCTCGACGTTTCGGGAGCGATGAAAAACTGTTTTTT
>13|TRBV27|-|TRBJ1-4|-
CASSGRALGKLFF
TGTGCCAGCAGTGGGAGGGCGCTGGGGAAACTGTTTTTT
>15|TRBV6-1|-|TRBJ1-5|-
CASSEMLAGNQPQHF
TGTGCCAGCAGTGAAATGTTAGCGGGAAATCAGCCCCAGCATTTT
>13|TRBV5-4|-|TRBJ1-2|TRBD1
CASSPGGAEGYTF
TGTGCCAGCAGCCCAGGGGGCGCGGAAGGCTACACCTTC
>14|TRBV6-2/TRBV6-3|-|TRBJ2-7|TRBD1
CASSYTRTGFEQYF
TGTGCCAGCAGTTACACCCGGACAGGGTTCGAGCAGTACTTC
>15|TRBV12-5|-|TRBJ1-1|-
CASGLAPDKNTEAFF
TGTGCTAGTGGTTTGGCCCCGGACAAGAACACTGAAGCTTTCTTT
>16|TRBV11-2|-|TRBJ2-1|TRBD2
CASSPLAGSSYNEQFF
TGTGCCAGCAGCCCCCTAGCGGGTAGCTCCTACAATGAGCAGTTCTTC
>18|TRBV5-1|-|TRBJ2-1|TRBD2
CASRSHLSGAGVNNEQFF
TGCGCCAGCAGGTCCCACCTTAGTGGGGCGGGGGTAAACAATGAGCAGTTCTTC
>14|TRBV7-2|-|TRBJ2-7|TRBD1
CASSPGTGTGEQYF
TGTGCCAGCAGCCCGGGGACAGGGACGGGCGAGCAGTACTTC
>17|TRBV19|-|TRBJ2-3|TRBD1
CASGFTGGQGAIDTQYF
TGTGCCAGTGGGTTCACCGGGGGACAGGGGGCGATAGATACGCAGTATTTT
>15|TRBV6-2/TRBV6-3|once|TRBJ2-7|-
CASSYAEYSLYEQYF
TGTGCCAGCAGTTACGCGGAGTACTCCCTCTACGAGCAGTACTTC
>14|TRBV2|once|TRBJ2-7|-
CASSLVTSTYEQYF
TGTGCCAGCAGTCTTGTAACTAGCACCTACGAGCAGTACTTC
>18|TRBV9|-|TRBJ2-1|TRBD2
CASSPRLAGELIYNEQFF
TGTGCCAGCAGCCCTCGACTAGCGGGCGAACTTATCTACAATGAGCAGTTCTTC
>16|TRBV27|-|TRBJ1-5|TRBD1
CASSFRGQGIDQPQHF
TGTGCCAGCAGTTTCCGTGGACAGGGGATCGATCAGCCCCAGCATTTT